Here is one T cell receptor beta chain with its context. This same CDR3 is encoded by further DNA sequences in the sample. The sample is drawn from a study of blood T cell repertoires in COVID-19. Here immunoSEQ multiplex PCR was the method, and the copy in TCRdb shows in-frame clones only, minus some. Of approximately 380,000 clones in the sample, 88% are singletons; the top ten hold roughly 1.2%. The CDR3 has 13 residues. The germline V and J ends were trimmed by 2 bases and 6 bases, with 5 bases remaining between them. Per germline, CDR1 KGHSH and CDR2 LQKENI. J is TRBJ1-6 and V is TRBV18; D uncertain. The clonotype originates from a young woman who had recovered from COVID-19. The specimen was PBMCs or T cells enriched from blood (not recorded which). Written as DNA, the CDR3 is TGTGCCAGCTCACCAGGGCTTAATTCACCCCTCCACTTT. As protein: CASSPGLNSPLHF.